This T cell receptor (beta chain) derives from a study of cytomegalovirus exposure and HLA in healthy donors. To note about this clone: What it binds is not known.

Findings and limits, study-wide: One later analysis reportedly identified an Asian-associated ancestry cluster that showed fewer N-insertions than the approximately 700-donor mean. Solely CMV serostatus was available to characterize immune exposure.

The primer mix had 60 Vbeta and 13 Jbeta primers. Authors' methods: The authors later counted roughly 76 million unique TCR beta chains, some 10 million of them shared. This table comes from immunoSEQ multiplex PCR, and its TCRdb copy is limited to in-frame clones, with some not included. The V and J calls and clone size come from that table; D and trimming were worked out from the DNA. The sample records 120,000 to 150,000 clones, about 82% being singletons. With 0 bases removed from V and 5 bases from J, the gap between germline ends came to 7 bases. CDR1 is LGHNA, CDR2 YNFKEQ, per germline. The CDR3 covers 13 residues.

Sequenced: PBMCs. This TCR was recovered from a man between 25 and 39 years old in good health and CMV-seronegative. The chain joins TRBV4-2 to TRBJ1-1; D is undetermined. In nucleotides, the CDR3 is TGTGCCAGCAGCCAAGACGGGGTGACTGAAGCTTTCTTT. Residues: CASSQDGVTEAFF.